Each of the 12 T cell receptor beta chains below was sequenced from the same sample in a study of blood T cell repertoires in COVID-19. Assay: immunoSEQ multiplex PCR; the TCRdb copy retains only in-frame clones and omits some. The table includes about 330,000 clones, roughly nine tenths detected once. The sample consisted of PBMCs or T cells enriched from blood (not recorded which). The receptors were gathered from a woman in her 30s who had recovered from COVID-19.

The chain combines TRBV7-8 with TRBJ1-5; D not certain. The CDR3 consists of 15 residues. Germline loops: CDR1 SGHVS, CDR2 FQNEAQ. V lost 1 base and J lost 7, with 14 bases in between. CDR3 residues: CASSLVRQFEQPQHF. The CDR3 DNA sequence: TGTGCCAGCAGCTTAGTGAGGCAGTTCGAACAGCCCCAGCATTTT.

V is TRBV28 and J is TRBJ1-5, with D unresolved. Germline CDR1 and CDR2: MDHEN and SYDVKM. The CDR3 loop spans 16 amino acids. The V end was cut by 6 bases, the J end by 1 base, with 16 bases between. Here the CDR3 reads CASRLGPPGSNQPQHF. The CDR3 DNA follows: TGTGCCAGCAGACTAGGGCCCCCGGGGAGCAATCAGCCCCAGCATTTT.

The chain uses TRBV30 and TRBJ1-6; no firm D call. The CDR3 extends over 13 amino acids. The germline CDR1 and CDR2 sequences are GTSNPN and SVGIG (reference sequence). V was cut by 4 bases and J by 7 bases, with 11 bases left in between. CDR3 region: CAWNLRENSPLHF. Written as DNA, the CDR3 is TGTGCCTGGAATCTCCGCGAGAATTCACCCCTCCACTTT.

This chain joins TRBV2 and TRBJ1-3; TRBD1 agrees at 7 bases. V was pared by 6 bases and J by 1 base, with 12 bases of the junction left unmatched. Germline values: CDR1 SNHLY, CDR2 FYNNEI. The CDR3 contains 17 residues. The CDR3: CASRFRNRGLSGNTIYF. CDR3 DNA: TGTGCCAGCAGGTTCCGCAACAGGGGTTTATCTGGAAACACCATATATTTT.

The chain links TRBV27 to TRBJ2-2; D not resolved. The ends were cut back, 3 bases at V and 9 bases at J, with 17 bases in the middle. The CDR3 length is 15 residues. Germline V CDR1 and CDR2: MNHEY, SMNVEV (reference sequence). The CDR3 bases are TGTGCCAGCAGTTTGGCTGGCAGCCTAGTCCGGGAGCTGTTTTTT. Its translation is CASSLAGSLVRELFF.

The V gene is TRBV5-4, the J gene TRBJ2-5; D may be TRBD2 (6 bases). Trimming took 4 bases from V and 2 from J, leaving 15 bases between them. The CDR3 runs 15 residues. Germline assignment: CDR1 SGHNT and CDR2 YYREEE (reference sequence). The CDR3 DNA reads TGTGCCAGCAGCACCGGACTCGGGGGACAAGAGACCCAGTACTTC. It specifies CASSTGLGGQETQYF.

The chain links TRBV28 to TRBJ2-1, with TRBD1 matching over 10 bases. Germline V gene lookup returns CDR1 MDHEN and CDR2 SYDVKM. With 6 bases clipped from V and 7 bases from J, the junction kept 9 bases outside the gene matches. This CDR3 is built from 15 residues. The CDR3 DNA reads TGTGCCAGCAGAGAAGTGGGGACAGGGGTGAATGAGCAGTTCTTC. It translates to CASREVGTGVNEQFF.

The V call is TRBV28, the J call TRBJ1-2; 9 bases are shared with TRBD1. V shed 6 bases, J shed 2 bases, and the junction held 7 bases outside the gene matches. The V gene's germline CDR1 is MDHEN and CDR2 SYDVKM. This CDR3 spans 15 amino acids. The CDR3 spells CASRRPGTGNYGYTF. CDR3 bases: TGTGCCAGCAGACGTCCCGGGACAGGGAACTATGGCTACACCTTC.

The chain is built from TRBV5-1 and TRBJ2-2, with D unclear. The germline CDR1 and CDR2 sequences are SGHRS and YFSETQ. The CDR3 sequence is 13 residues long. Trimming left V 0 bases short and J 6 bases short, with 6 bases between. The DNA of the CDR3 is TGCGCCAGCAGCTTGGAAAACTCCGGGGAGCTGTTTTTT. Protein: CASSLENSGELFF. Together with reference TRBV5-1 and TRBJ2-2, the CDR3 gives the full variable domain: KAGVTQTPRYLIKTRGQQVTLSCSPISGHRSVSWYQQTPGQGLQFLFEYFSETQRNKGNFPGRFSGRQFSNSRSEMNVSTLELGDSALYLCASSLENSGELFFGEGSRLTVL.

This chain uses TRBV2 with TRBJ1-1, with D possibly being TRBD1 (5 bases). Germline V gene lookup returns CDR1 SNHLY and CDR2 FYNNEI. V shed 5 bases and J shed 6 bases, with 13 bases lying between them. The CDR3 length is 13 residues. CDR3 protein: CASSPPRAAEAFF. CDR3 DNA: TGTGCCAGCAGTCCTCCCAGGGCGGCTGAAGCTTTCTTT.

This chain joins TRBV6-5 and TRBJ2-7; 7 bases are shared with TRBD2. V gave up 6 bases and J gave up 6 bases; unmatched junction bases: 11. Germline V gene data show CDR1 as MNHEY and CDR2 as SVGAGI. The CDR3 has 14 residues. The CDR3 coding sequence is TGTGCCAGCAGAAGGGAGGGACTCGGGTCCGAGCAGTACTTC. It is translated as CASRREGLGSEQYF.

This chain uses TRBV9 with TRBJ2-5; 8 nucleotides line up with TRBD2. This CDR3 spans 15 amino acids. The V and J ends lost 4 bases and 4 bases, in that order; junction bases with no gene match: 9. The germline V gene has CDR1 SGDLS and CDR2 YYNGEE. Here the CDR3 reads CASSPTGGPAETQYF. The CDR3 nucleotides read TGTGCCAGCAGCCCTACGGGGGGGCCGGCAGAGACCCAGTACTTC.